The 20 T cell receptor beta chains below come from one sample, sequenced in a study of glioma-infiltrating T cells (TCRdb year 2016). The sequencing machine was an Illumina MiSeq. TCR alpha and beta CDR3 regions were amplified with the iRepertoire nested amplicon-rescue multiplex PCR (arm-PCR) platform from RNA. TCRdb itself trimmed the public reads at Q25 with fastp, ran MiXCR and retained productive beta chains. Identical CDR3 protein sequences are pooled into one entry, listed with their most common genes and DNA. In this sample the table shows about 380,000 distinct CDR3 sequences, 41% of which occur a single time. The ten largest clones represent 12% of the sample. The sequencing sample was made of glioma tissue, nonneoplastic brain tissue, or PBMCs (not recorded which). These receptors were collected from a human donor with low-grade glioma or glioblastoma, undergoing nonglioma brain surgery, or in good health (not recorded which).

A note on this clonotype: The junction and the germline gene differ at one end; a read error may be behind it. This rearrangement joins TRBV25-1 to TRBJ2-7; D remains unclear. The CDR3 has 12 amino acids. Germline V lookup: CDR1 MGHDK, CDR2 SYGVNS. CDR3 sequence reads: CANSVSSYEQYF. CDR3 in DNA: TGTGCCAACAGTGTAAGCTCCTACGAGCAGTACTTC.

This clonotype was picked up many times. The V and J genes are TRBV28 and TRBJ2-3, with unresolved D. The CDR3 runs 11 residues. Trimming cost V 10 bases and J 1 base, with 6 bases left between them. Germline CDR1 reads MDHEN; CDR2 reads SYDVKM. This CDR3 is CATARTDTQYF. Written as DNA, the CDR3 is TGTGCCACGGCTCGCACAGATACGCAGTATTTT.

This clonotype has a handful of counts. The chain uses TRBV4-1 and TRBJ1-6; no clear D. This CDR3 contains 18 residues. V was trimmed by 0 bases and J by 3 bases, leaving 15 bases between them. In germline, CDR1 is MGHRA, CDR2 YSYEKL. This CDR3 reads CASSQDLVKTIYNSPLHF. In DNA, the CDR3 is TGCGCCAGCAGCCAAGATCTCGTCAAGACTATCTATAATTCACCCCTCCACTTT.

This chain connects TRBV5-1 to TRBJ2-3, with TRBD2 identical over 9 bases. J gave up 0 bases and V 9 bases, and 8 bases lay outside the gene matches. This CDR3 contains 15 residues. From germline, CDR1 is SGHRS and CDR2 YFSETQ. This CDR3 is CANKTSGTSTDTQYF. As DNA, the CDR3 is TGCGCCAACAAGACTAGCGGAACTAGCACAGATACGCAGTATTTT.

This clonotype was counted a few times. The conserved closing phenylalanine or tryptophan is absent in this CDR3, likely reflecting a read error. This chain connects TRBV28 to TRBJ1-1; unclear D gene. The V gene lost 3 bases and the J gene lost 1 base, with 6 bases spanning the gap. The CDR3 spans 13 residues. CDR1 is MDHEN and CDR2 is SYDVKM in the germline V gene. For the CDR3, the DNA is TGTGCCAGCAGTTTCAACAAGAACACTGAAGCTTTCCTT. This gives the protein CASSFNKNTEAFL.

The V call is TRBV29-1, the J call TRBJ1-2; D uncertain. The CDR3 loop spans 17 amino acids. The germline V and J ends were trimmed by 3 bases and 5 bases, with 25 bases remaining between them. Germline V gene data show CDR1 as SQVTM and CDR2 as ANQGSEA. The CDR3 spells CSVDHPTPGRPAYGYTF. The CDR3 coding sequence is TGCAGCGTTGATCACCCCACCCCCGGCAGACCCGCATATGGCTACACCTTC.

This clonotype has more than one count but fewer than ten. V and J are TRBV6-2 or TRBV6-3 and TRBJ2-1; tentative D call: TRBD2 (5 bases). Germline values: CDR1 MNHEY, CDR2 SVGEGT. V lost 4 bases to trimming and J lost 2 bases, with 15 bases between them. CDR3 length equals 16 residues. Here the CDR3 reads CASSWQWVRAYNEQFF. Here the CDR3 DNA reads TGTGCCAGCAGTTGGCAGTGGGTGAGGGCCTACAATGAGCAGTTCTTC.

With respect to this clonotype: A much larger clone differs by one base, so this may be a read error. The chain uses TRBV20-1 and TRBJ2-7; D is unresolved. This CDR3 has 13 residues. The V gene's germline CDR1 is DFQATT and CDR2 SNEGSKA (reference sequence). CDR3 region: CSPRGTESYEQYF. As DNA, the CDR3 is TGCAGTCCTAGAGGCACAGAGTCCTACGAGCAGTACTTC.

About this clonotype: One end of the junction does not line up with germline, which may come from a read error. This sequence joins TRBV4-1 and TRBJ2-2, with D possibly being TRBD1 (5 bases). The germline gives CDR1 MGHRA, CDR2 YSYEKL. The CDR3 is 13 amino acids. This chain's CDR3 is CARSPQVDGELFF. The CDR3 region has the DNA TGCGCCAGAAGCCCACAGGTTGACGGGGAGCTGTTTTTT.

For this clonotype: A much larger clone is a single base away; this may be a read error. The gene calls are TRBV27 and TRBJ2-7; 8 bases align to TRBD1. CDR1 and CDR2 from the germline V gene are MNHEY and SMNVEV (reference sequence). The CDR3 runs to 15 residues. The CDR3 coding sequence is TGTGCCAGCAGAGCCGCGACAGGGGAGGTCTACGAGCAGTGCTTC. Translated: CASRAATGEVYEQCF.

As concerns this clonotype: This is likely a read error, given that the CDR3 carries no conserved phenylalanine or tryptophan at its end. This chain joins TRBV4-3 and TRBJ2-7, with D possibly matching TRBD1 (5 bases). CDR1 is LGHNA, CDR2 YSLEER, per germline. The CDR3 is made up of 15 amino acids. V was cut by 0 bases and J by 0 bases, with 9 bases left in between. The CDR3 sequence: CASSQDTGDSYEQYY. The DNA of the CDR3 is TGCGCCAGCAGCCAAGACACAGGTGACTCCTACGAGCAGTACTAC.

About this clonotype itself: This may be a read error, as it is one base from a much larger clone. This chain uses TRBV20-1 with TRBJ1-1; 10 nucleotides align to TRBD1. Germline-derived CDR1 and CDR2 are DFQATT and SNEGSKA (reference sequence). The CDR3 spans 13 residues. The CDR3 nucleotides are TGCGGTGCTAGCCGGGACAGGGGCACTGAAGCTTTCTTT. This translates into CGASRDRGTEAFF.

The sample holds a few counts of this clonotype. This sequence joins TRBV28 and TRBJ1-5, with a weak D call TRBD1 (6 bases). The CDR3 spans 15 residues. Trimming stripped 5 bases from V and 4 bases from J, with 15 bases between. Germline V lookup: CDR1 MDHEN, CDR2 SYDVKM. CDR3 bases: TGTGCCAGCAGTCCCCTGGACAGAAGAAATCAGCCCCAGCATTTT. Residues: CASSPLDRRNQPQHF.

The chain is built from TRBV5-4 and TRBJ2-7; the match to TRBD2 covers 11 bases. The germline V gene has CDR1 SGHNT and CDR2 YYREEE (reference sequence). The CDR3 consists of 13 residues. After removal of 10 bases from V and 0 bases from J, the junction contained 3 bases not matched to a gene. The DNA for the CDR3 is TGTGCCGGCGGGACTAGCGGCTCCTACGAGCAGTACTTC. Translating gives CAGGTSGSYEQYF.

The chain joins TRBV12-3 or TRBV12-4 to TRBJ1-5; D is perhaps TRBD1 (6 bases). V dropped 5 bases and J dropped 8 bases, with 16 bases sitting between them. CDR3 length: 14 residues. The CDR3 DNA is TGTGCCAGCAGTCTCGCGGGGGGCACGGAGCCCCAGCATTTT. Protein: CASSLAGGTEPQHF.

This clonotype was picked up a small number of times. The chain is built from TRBV7-9 and TRBJ2-1, with 9 bases identical to TRBD1. After removal of 5 bases from V and 5 bases from J, the junction contained 4 bases not matched to a gene. The CDR3 contains 14 residues. The germline CDR1 and CDR2 sequences are SEHNR and FQNEAQ (reference sequence). For the CDR3, the DNA is TGTGCCAGCAGCCACCGGGACAGGGACAATGAGCAGTTCTTC. Translated, it gives CASSHRDRDNEQFF. Using reference TRBV7-9 and TRBJ2-1 for the parts outside the CDR3, the full variable domain is DTGVSQNPRHKITKRGQNVTFRCDPISEHNRLYWYRQTLGQGPEFLTYFQNEAQLEKSRLLSDRFSAERPKGSFSTLEIQRTEQGDSAMYLCASSHRDRDNEQFFGPGTRLTVL.

With respect to this clonotype: This CDR3 is missing its conserved last phenylalanine or tryptophan, likely due to a read error. J is TRBJ2-3 and V is TRBV7-3; D is possibly TRBD1 or TRBD2 (5 bases each). This CDR3 has 14 residues. V lost 5 bases and J 3 bases, leaving 12 bases between the germline ends. CDR1 is SGHTA, CDR2 FQGTGA, per germline. The CDR3 spells CASSNRGVTDTQYL. The CDR3 nucleotides are TGTGCCAGCAGCAATAGGGGAGTTACAGATACGCAGTATCTT.

On this clonotype itself: At one end, the junction sequence differs from germline, possibly due to a read error. The V gene is TRBV6-2 or TRBV6-3, the J gene TRBJ2-1; D unresolved. Per the germline V gene, CDR1 is MNHEY and CDR2 is SVGEGT. The CDR3 extends over 14 amino acids. This chain's CDR3 is CASFQVLGYNDQFF. CDR3 bases: TGTGCCAGCTTCCAGGTCTTAGGGTACAATGATCAGTTCTTC.

The chain carries TRBV4-2 and TRBJ2-1, with 11 positions matching TRBD2. Germline trimming cut 1 base from V and 3 bases from J; bases unmatched to any gene: 11. This CDR3 region has 19 residues. Germline V gene data show CDR1 as LGHNA and CDR2 as YNFKEQ. CDR3 DNA: TGTGCCAGCAGCCAAGTGGAGGGCGTACTAGCGGGAGTCTACAATGAGCAGTTCTTC. This encodes CASSQVEGVLAGVYNEQFF.

This clonotype was found many times. The chain carries TRBV4-3 and TRBJ1-6; D gene unclear. Trimming took off 4 bases at V and 7 bases at J, with 11 bases between the two ends. Germline loops: CDR1 LGHNA, CDR2 YSLEER. The CDR3 loop spans 14 amino acids. CDR3 residues: CASSLLAENSPLHF. For the CDR3, the DNA is TGCGCCAGCAGCCTTTTGGCAGAGAATTCACCCCTCCACTTT.